This TCR beta chain comes out of a study of blood T cell repertoires in COVID-19. The overall study: Sites across the United States, Italy and Spain contributed samples from acute and convalescent COVID-19. The cDNA or gDNA used as material had been derived from T cells, B-cell-depleted T cells, or PBMCs.

In the original processing: Estimation of nucleated cell counts was performed using reference gene primer amplification. Sequenced by immunoSEQ multiplex PCR; TCRdb stores in-frame clones only, minus some. V, J and clone size reflect that table, while D and trimming were determined from the DNA. The repertoire consists of around 130,000 clones, with approximately 88% occurring once and the leading ten covering under 15%. The V segment lost 8 bases and the J segment 1 base; nucleotides outside the gene matches: 8. Germline lookup yields CDR1 MGHDK and CDR2 SYGVNS. The CDR3 runs to 15 residues. The source material was peripheral blood. This chain connects TRBV25-1 to TRBJ1-1; 9 nucleotides agree with TRBD1. This sequence originates from a woman aged 30 to 39 who had recovered from COVID-19. The chain's CDR3 is CASGGTGTRNTEAFF. The CDR3 DNA sequence: TGTGCCAGCGGGGGGACAGGGACGAGGAACACTGAAGCTTTCTTT.